The rows below give T cell receptor beta chains drawn from one sample of a study of metastatic and nonmetastatic thyroid tumors. TCRdb re-clonotyped the PCR reads through MiXCR. This sample yields about 6,400 clones, of which approximately 28% are seen a single time; 15% to 20% belongs to the top ten. Sequencing input: adjacent normal tissue. These receptors were obtained from a female donor with papillary thyroid cancer or a benign thyroid nodule (not recorded which). Some clones in this sample may be carry-over from other donors' samples. Each CDR3 is given with its conserved first and last residue. A D gene is named only where the DNA matches it firmly. Some rows have no size entry. The others give once, few or many, or a class for an expanded clone.

NA	TRBV12-3/TRBV12-4	TRBJ1-3	TRBD1	CASSDRDSGNTIYF	TGTGCCAGCAGTGACCGGGACAGTGGAAACACCATATATTTT
medium-sized	TRBV20-1	TRBJ1-2	NA	CSATDRNYGYTF	TGCAGTGCTACTGACAGGAACTATGGCTACACCTTC
once	TRBV30	TRBJ2-7	NA	CAWSRVYEQYF	TGTGCCTGGAGCCGGGTCTACGAGCAGTACTTC
few	TRBV6-5	TRBJ2-5	TRBD2	CASSYLAGGGETQYF	TGTGCCAGCAGTTACCTAGCGGGGGGGGGAGAGACCCAGTACTTC
few	TRBV2	TRBJ1-1	NA	CASRAGGNTEAFF	TGTGCCAGCAGAGCAGGTGGGAACACTGAAGCTTTCTTT
large	TRBV27	TRBJ1-1	NA	CASSVYRAPEAFF	TGTGCCAGCAGTGTCTACAGGGCCCCTGAAGCTTTCTTT
few	TRBV10-3	TRBJ1-6	NA	CAISRSGENSPLHF	TGTGCCATCAGTAGATCGGGGGAGAATTCACCCCTCCACTTT
NA	TRBV10-3	TRBJ2-7	NA	CAISGIDRIQTYEQYF	TGTGCCATCAGTGGGATCGACAGGATTCAAACCTACGAGCAGTACTTC
many	TRBV3-1	TRBJ2-5	NA	CASSPFSTETQYF	TGTGCCAGCAGCCCCTTTTCGACTGAGACCCAGTACTTC
once	TRBV5-1	TRBJ2-1	NA	CASSFVGPGDEQFF	TGCGCCAGCAGCTTTGTGGGACCAGGTGATGAGCAGTTCTTC
NA	TRBV18	TRBJ1-1	NA	CASSMTEMNTEAFF	TGTGCCAGCTCCATGACAGAGATGAACACTGAAGCTTTCTTT
NA	TRBV4-2	TRBJ2-3	TRBD1	CASSLRQGRGYTQYF	TGTGCCAGCAGCCTACGACAGGGGCGGGGATATACACAGTATTTT
NA	TRBV20-1	TRBJ2-7	NA	CSARSGYEQYF	TGCAGTGCTCGAAGCGGTTACGAGCAGTACTTC
NA	TRBV7-3	TRBJ1-3	NA	CASSLGPGNTIYF	TGTGCCAGCAGCTTAGGCCCTGGAAACACCATATATTTT
few	TRBV20-1	TRBJ2-7	NA	CSARVGTGYIYEQYF	TGCAGTGCTAGAGTGGGAACAGGGTACATCTACGAGCAGTACTTC
NA	TRBV12-3/TRBV12-4	TRBJ2-1	NA	CASREPGVGNEQFF	TGTGCCAGCAGAGAGCCGGGAGTTGGCAATGAGCAGTTCTTC
few	TRBV6-1	TRBJ1-2	NA	CASSDWFYGYTF	TGTGCCAGCAGTGATTGGTTCTATGGCTACACCTTC
few	TRBV6-1	TRBJ1-6	NA	CASTSRELGDSPLHF	TGTGCCAGCACTTCACGGGAGTTAGGGGATTCACCCCTCCACTTT
medium-sized	TRBV20-1	TRBJ1-2	NA	CSAGGASYGYTF	TGCAGTGCTGGGGGAGCTTCCTATGGCTACACCTTC
few	TRBV6-5	TRBJ2-5	TRBD1	CASSYSRGLETQYF	TGTGCCAGCAGTTATAGTAGGGGGCTGGAGACCCAGTACTTC
few	TRBV20-1	TRBJ2-2	NA	CSARDPTNTGELFF	TGCAGTGCTAGAGATCCTACCAACACCGGGGAGCTGTTTTTT
NA	TRBV20-1	TRBJ2-3	NA	CSAIQAYTQYF	TGCAGTGCTATTCAGGCATATACGCAGTATTTT
NA	TRBV9	TRBJ2-7	NA	CASSVEQGPREQYF	TGTGCCAGCAGCGTAGAGCAGGGGCCTCGAGAGCAGTACTTC
many	TRBV14	TRBJ1-1	TRBD1	CASSRLRGTEAFF	TGTGCCAGCAGCCGCCTCAGGGGGACTGAAGCTTTCTTT
NA	TRBV30	TRBJ1-2	NA	CAWRGGAEGYTF	TGTGCCTGGCGAGGGGGGGCGGAGGGCTACACCTTC
few	TRBV4-1	TRBJ1-4	NA	CASSRDQTEKLFF	TGCGCCAGCAGCCGGGATCAAACTGAAAAACTGTTTTTT
NA	TRBV5-1	TRBJ2-1	TRBD1	CASGTGGIYEQFF	TGCGCCAGCGGGACAGGGGGAATATATGAGCAGTTCTTC
once	TRBV5-6	TRBJ2-7	NA	CASSLPGEQYF	TGTGCCAGTAGCCTCCCGGGCGAGCAGTACTTC
NA	TRBV12-3/TRBV12-4	TRBJ2-1	NA	CASGRNEQFF	TGTGCCAGCGGCAGAAATGAGCAGTTCTTC
few	TRBV12-3/TRBV12-4	TRBJ2-7	TRBD1	CASSSPDRGIYEQYF	TGTGCCAGCAGTTCTCCCGACAGGGGTATCTACGAGCAGTACTTC
few	TRBV27	TRBJ1-5	NA	CASSSMGSEPQHF	TGTGCCAGCAGTTCCATGGGGTCGGAGCCCCAGCATTTT
large	TRBV27	TRBJ2-1	NA	CASSGESAYNEQFF	TGTGCCAGCAGTGGAGAGTCTGCCTACAATGAGCAGTTCTTC
NA	TRBV2	TRBJ2-2	TRBD2	CASSGLAGTTGELFF	TGTGCCAGCAGTGGACTAGCGGGAACCACCGGGGAGCTGTTTTTT
NA	TRBV6-2/TRBV6-3	TRBJ1-4	NA	CASSYQRDEKLFF	TGTGCCAGCAGTTATCAACGGGACGAAAAACTGTTTTTT
NA	TRBV11-2	TRBJ2-2	NA	CASSPGSAGELFF	TGTGCCAGCAGCCCAGGGTCGGCCGGGGAGCTGTTTTTT